One TCR beta chain is described in this entry. Its specificity is not known. These data come from a study of monozygotic twins with inflammatory bowel disease. General study findings and limits: Especially where disease activity was present, IBD patients had fewer clonotypes in common with others than healthy twins did.

TCRdb re-called the 5' RACE reads and shows each CDR3 protein once, DNA omitted. In total, the table holds 350,000 to 500,000 distinct CDR3 sequences. From germline, CDR1 is SNHLY and CDR2 FYNNEI. This CDR3 is 15 amino acids long. V and J are TRBV2 and TRBJ2-2; there is no DNA to check the TCRdb D call of TRBD2. This TCR derives from a human donor with ulcerative colitis or Crohn's disease, or a healthy co-twin of an affected twin (not recorded which). The sequencing sample was made of blood. The CDR3 loop reads CASSVGLAGVGELFF. Combining the CDR3 with reference TRBV2 and TRBJ2-2 gives the whole variable domain EPEVTQTPSHQVTQMGQEVILRCVPISNHLYFYWYRQILGQKVEFLVSFYNNEISEKSEIFDDQFSVERPDGSNFTLKIRSTKLEDSAMYFCASSVGLAGVGELFFGEGSRLTVL.